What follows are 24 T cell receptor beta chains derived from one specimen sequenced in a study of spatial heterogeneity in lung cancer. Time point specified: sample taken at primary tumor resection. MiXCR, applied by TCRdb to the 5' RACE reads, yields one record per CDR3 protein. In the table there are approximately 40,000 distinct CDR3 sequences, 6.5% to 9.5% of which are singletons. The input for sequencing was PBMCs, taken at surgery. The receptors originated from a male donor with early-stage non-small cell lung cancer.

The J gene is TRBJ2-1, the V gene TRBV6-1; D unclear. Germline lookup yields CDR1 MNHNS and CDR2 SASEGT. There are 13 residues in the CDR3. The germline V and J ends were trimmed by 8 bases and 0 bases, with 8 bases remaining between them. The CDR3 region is CASEKSSYNEQFF. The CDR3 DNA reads TGTGCCAGCGAGAAGAGCTCCTACAATGAGCAGTTCTTC.

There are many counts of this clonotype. The chain's CDR3 is CASSTDRNTEAFF. In nucleotides, the CDR3 is TGTGCCAGCAGCACCGACAGGAACACTGAAGCTTTCTTT. This rearrangement joins TRBV7-2 to TRBJ1-1, with D perhaps matching TRBD1 (5 bases). CDR3 length: 13 residues. V was clipped by 5 bases and J by 1 base, with 8 bases between them. Germline V gene sequence: CDR1 SGHTA, CDR2 FQGNSA.

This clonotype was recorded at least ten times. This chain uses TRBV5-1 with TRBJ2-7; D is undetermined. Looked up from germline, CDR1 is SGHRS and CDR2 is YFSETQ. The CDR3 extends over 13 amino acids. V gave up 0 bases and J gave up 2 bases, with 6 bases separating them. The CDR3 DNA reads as TGCGCCAGCAGCTTGGGGGGAACCTACGAGCAGTACTTC. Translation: CASSLGGTYEQYF.

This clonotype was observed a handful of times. CDR3 loop: CASSYWGGEQFF. CDR3 nucleotides: TGTGCCAGCAGTTACTGGGGTGGTGAGCAGTTCTTC. The chain uses TRBV6-6 and TRBJ2-1; D remains ambiguous. The CDR3 totals 12 residues. Germline V gives CDR1 MNHNY, CDR2 SVGAGI (reference sequence). V was pared by 1 base and J by 9 bases, with 7 bases between.

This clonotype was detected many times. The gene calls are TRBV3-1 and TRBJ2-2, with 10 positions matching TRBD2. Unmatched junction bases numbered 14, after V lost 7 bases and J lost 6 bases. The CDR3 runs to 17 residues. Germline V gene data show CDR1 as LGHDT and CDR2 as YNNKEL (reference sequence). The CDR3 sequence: CASNRKWLAGDSGELFF. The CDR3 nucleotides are TGTGCCAGCAATCGAAAATGGCTAGCGGGAGATTCCGGGGAGCTGTTTTTT.

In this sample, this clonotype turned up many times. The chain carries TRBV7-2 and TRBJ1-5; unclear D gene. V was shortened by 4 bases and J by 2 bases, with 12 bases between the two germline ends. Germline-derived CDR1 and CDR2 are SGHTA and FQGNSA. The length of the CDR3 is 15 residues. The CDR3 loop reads CASSSDPWGNQPQHF. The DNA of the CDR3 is TGTGCCAGCAGCTCGGACCCGTGGGGCAATCAGCCCCAGCATTTT.

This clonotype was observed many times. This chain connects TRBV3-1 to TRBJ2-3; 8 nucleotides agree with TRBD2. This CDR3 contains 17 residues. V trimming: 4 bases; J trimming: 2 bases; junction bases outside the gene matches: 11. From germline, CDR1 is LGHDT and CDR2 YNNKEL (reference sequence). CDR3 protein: CASSLFLSGGLTDTQYF. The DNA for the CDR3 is TGTGCCAGCAGCCTCTTCCTGAGCGGGGGCCTCACAGATACGCAGTATTTT.

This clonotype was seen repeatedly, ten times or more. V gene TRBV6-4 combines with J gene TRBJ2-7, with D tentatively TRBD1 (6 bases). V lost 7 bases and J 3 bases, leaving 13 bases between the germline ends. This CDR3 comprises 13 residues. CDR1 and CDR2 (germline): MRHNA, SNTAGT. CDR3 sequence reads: CASIRQEHYEQYV. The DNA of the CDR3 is TGTGCCAGCATAAGACAGGAGCACTACGAGCAGTACGTC.

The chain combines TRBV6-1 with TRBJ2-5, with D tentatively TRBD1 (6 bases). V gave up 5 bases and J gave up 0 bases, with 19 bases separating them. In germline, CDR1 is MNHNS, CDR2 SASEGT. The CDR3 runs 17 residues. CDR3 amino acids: CASSTKTGVSYQETQYF. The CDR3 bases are TGTGCCAGCAGTACCAAGACAGGAGTCTCGTACCAAGAGACCCAGTACTTC.

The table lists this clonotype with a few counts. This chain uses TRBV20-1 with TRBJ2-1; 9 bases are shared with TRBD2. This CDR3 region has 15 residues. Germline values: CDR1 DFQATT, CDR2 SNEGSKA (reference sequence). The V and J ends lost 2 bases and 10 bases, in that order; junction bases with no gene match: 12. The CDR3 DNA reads TGCAGTGCTAGACCACCCGGCGGGAGGGCGAACGAGCAGTTCTTC. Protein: CSARPPGGRANEQFF.

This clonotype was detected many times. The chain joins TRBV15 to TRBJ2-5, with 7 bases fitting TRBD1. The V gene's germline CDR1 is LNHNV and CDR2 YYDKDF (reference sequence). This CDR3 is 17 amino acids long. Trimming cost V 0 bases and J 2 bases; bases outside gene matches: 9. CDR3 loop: CATSRERGRGNQETQYF. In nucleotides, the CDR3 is TGTGCCACCAGCAGAGAAAGAGGCAGGGGGAATCAAGAGACCCAGTACTTC. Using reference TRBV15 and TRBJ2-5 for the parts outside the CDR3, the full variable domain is DAMVIQNPRYQVTQFGKPVTLSCSQTLNHNVMYWYQQKSSQAPKLLFHYYDKDFNNEADTPDNFQSRRPNTSFCFLDIRSPGLGDTAMYLCATSRERGRGNQETQYFGPGTRLLVL.

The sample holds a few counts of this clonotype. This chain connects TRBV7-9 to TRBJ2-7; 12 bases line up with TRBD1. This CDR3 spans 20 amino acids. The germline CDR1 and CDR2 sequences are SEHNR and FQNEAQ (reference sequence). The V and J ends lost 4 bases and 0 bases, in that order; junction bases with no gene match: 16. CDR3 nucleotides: TGTGCCAGCAGCTACCCTCCTGGGGGACAGGGGGCAAAACCCTCCTACGAGCAGTACGTC. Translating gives CASSYPPGGQGAKPSYEQYV.

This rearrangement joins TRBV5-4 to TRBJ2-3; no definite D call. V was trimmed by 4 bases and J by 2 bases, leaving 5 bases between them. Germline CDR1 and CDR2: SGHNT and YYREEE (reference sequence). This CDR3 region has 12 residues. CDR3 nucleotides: TGTGCCAGCAGCCTCAACACAGATACGCAGTATTTT. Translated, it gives CASSLNTDTQYF.

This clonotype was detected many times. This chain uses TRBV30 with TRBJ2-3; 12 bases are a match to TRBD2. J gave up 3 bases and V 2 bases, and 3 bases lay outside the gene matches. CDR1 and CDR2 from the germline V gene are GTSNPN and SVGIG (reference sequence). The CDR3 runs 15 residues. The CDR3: CAWSRLAGATDTQYF. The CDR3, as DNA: TGTGCCTGGAGTAGACTAGCGGGAGCGACAGATACGCAGTATTTT.

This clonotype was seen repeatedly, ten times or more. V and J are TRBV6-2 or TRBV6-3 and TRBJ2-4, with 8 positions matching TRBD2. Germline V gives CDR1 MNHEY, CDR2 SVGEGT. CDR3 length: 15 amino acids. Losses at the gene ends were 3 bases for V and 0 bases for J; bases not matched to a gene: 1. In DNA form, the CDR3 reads TGTGCCAGCAGTTATGCGGGGGGAGCCAAAAACATTCAGTACTTC. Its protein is CASSYAGGAKNIQYF.

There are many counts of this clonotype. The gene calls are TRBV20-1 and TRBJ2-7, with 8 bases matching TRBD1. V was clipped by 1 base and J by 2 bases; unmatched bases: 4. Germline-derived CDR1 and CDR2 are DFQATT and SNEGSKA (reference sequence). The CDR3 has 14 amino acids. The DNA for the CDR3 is TGCAGTGCTAGAGGGGACAGGCTCCCCTACGAGCAGTACTTC. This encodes CSARGDRLPYEQYF.

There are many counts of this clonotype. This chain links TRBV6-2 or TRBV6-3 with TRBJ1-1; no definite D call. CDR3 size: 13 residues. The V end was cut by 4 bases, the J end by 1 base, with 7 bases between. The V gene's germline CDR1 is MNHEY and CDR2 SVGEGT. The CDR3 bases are TGTGCCAGCAGTTGGACCCCGAACACTGAAGCTTTCTTT. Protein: CASSWTPNTEAFF.

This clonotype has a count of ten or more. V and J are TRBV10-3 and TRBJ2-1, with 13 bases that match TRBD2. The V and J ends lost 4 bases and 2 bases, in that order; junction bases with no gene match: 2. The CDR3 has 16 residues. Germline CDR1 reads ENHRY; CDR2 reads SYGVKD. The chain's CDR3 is CAISGTSGGAYNEQFF. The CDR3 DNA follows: TGTGCCATCAGTGGGACTAGCGGGGGTGCCTACAATGAGCAGTTCTTC.

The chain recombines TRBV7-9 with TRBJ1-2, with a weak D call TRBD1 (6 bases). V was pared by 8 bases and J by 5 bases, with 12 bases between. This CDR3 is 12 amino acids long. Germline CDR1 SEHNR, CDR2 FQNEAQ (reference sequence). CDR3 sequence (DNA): TGTGCCAGCTCCGGGACATCTTATGGCTACACCTTC. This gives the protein CASSGTSYGYTF.

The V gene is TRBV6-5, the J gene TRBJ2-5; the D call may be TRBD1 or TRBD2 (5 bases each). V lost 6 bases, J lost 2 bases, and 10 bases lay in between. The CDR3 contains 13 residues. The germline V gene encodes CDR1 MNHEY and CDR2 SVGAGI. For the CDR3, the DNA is TGTGCCAGCAGCCGGGACGGACAAGAGACCCAGTACTTC. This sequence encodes CASSRDGQETQYF.

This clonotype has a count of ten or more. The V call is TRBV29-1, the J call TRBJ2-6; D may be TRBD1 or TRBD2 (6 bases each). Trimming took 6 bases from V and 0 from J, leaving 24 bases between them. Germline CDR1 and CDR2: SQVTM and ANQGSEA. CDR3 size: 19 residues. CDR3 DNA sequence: TGCAGCGTCCGCAGCGGCCTCGTGGAGGGGGGCTCTGGGGCCAACGTCCTGACTTTC. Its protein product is CSVRSGLVEGGSGANVLTF. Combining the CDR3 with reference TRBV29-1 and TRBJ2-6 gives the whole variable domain SAVISQKPSRDICQRGTSLTIQCQVDSQVTMMFWYRQQPGQSLTLIATANQGSEATYESGFVIDKFPISRPNLTFSTLTVSNMSPEDSSIYLCSVRSGLVEGGSGANVLTFGAGSRLTVL.

The CDR3 loop is CASSEDRRSSGANVLTF. DNA for the CDR3: TGTGCCAGCAGCGAGGACAGGCGGTCCTCTGGGGCCAACGTCCTGACTTTC. The V call is TRBV14, the J call TRBJ2-6; 7 nucleotides line up with TRBD1. V lost 5 bases to trimming and J lost 0 bases; unmatched junction nucleotides: 7. Per germline, CDR1 SGHDN and CDR2 FVKESK. The CDR3 is 17 residues long.

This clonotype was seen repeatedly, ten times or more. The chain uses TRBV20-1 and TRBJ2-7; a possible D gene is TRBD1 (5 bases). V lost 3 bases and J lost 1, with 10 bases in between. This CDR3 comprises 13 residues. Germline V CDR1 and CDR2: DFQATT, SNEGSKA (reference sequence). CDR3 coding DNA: TGCAGTGCTAGCCAGGGATCTTCCTACGAGCAGTACGTC. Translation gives CSASQGSSYEQYV.

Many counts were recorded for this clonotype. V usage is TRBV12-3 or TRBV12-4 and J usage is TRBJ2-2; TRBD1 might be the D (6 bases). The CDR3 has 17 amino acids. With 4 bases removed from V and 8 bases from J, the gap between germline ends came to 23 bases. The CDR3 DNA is TGTGCCAGCAGTTCCTCACAGGGAAGGAGCAAATTTGGGGAGCTGTTTTTT. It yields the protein CASSSSQGRSKFGELFF.